These 28 T cell receptor beta chains came from one sample sequenced in a study of cytomegalovirus exposure and HLA in healthy donors. It was with 60 Vbeta and 13 Jbeta primers that the PCR ran. The data were produced by immunoSEQ multiplex PCR, yet TCRdb's version contains in-frame clones alone and is incomplete. This table has around 110,000 clones, around two thirds appearing once. The sequencing input was PBMCs. These TCRs come from a woman aged 40 to 49 in good health and CMV-seropositive.

The chain joins TRBV4-2 to TRBJ2-6; D gene unclear. The germline CDR1 and CDR2 sequences are LGHNA and YNFKEQ. V lost 5 bases to trimming and J lost 4 bases, with 15 bases between them. The CDR3 runs 16 residues. CDR3: CASSSSLLKGANVLTF. The CDR3 DNA follows: TGTGCCAGCAGCTCAAGCCTGTTAAAAGGGGCCAACGTCCTGACTTTC.

The V and J genes are TRBV7-3 and TRBJ2-1; a weak D match, TRBD2 (5 bases). From germline, CDR1 is SGHTA and CDR2 FQGTGA. Trimming removed 2 bases from V and 7 bases from J, with 18 bases in between. This CDR3 contains 16 residues. CDR3: CASSLDPAALGNEQFF. The CDR3 DNA follows: TGTGCCAGCAGCTTAGACCCAGCGGCCTTAGGGAATGAGCAGTTCTTC.

The rearrangement joins TRBV7-9 to TRBJ2-1; 9 bases agree with TRBD2. The CDR3 sequence is 18 residues long. The germline gives CDR1 SEHNR, CDR2 FQNEAQ (reference sequence). Trimming at V came to 4 bases and at J to 3 bases, leaving 13 bases not matched to a gene. In nucleotides, the CDR3 is TGTGCCAGCAGCTCCCCCGGTAGCGGGAGTTTCCTCTACAATGAGCAGTTCTTC. It encodes CASSSPGSGSFLYNEQFF.

This clone has just a few counts. The gene calls are TRBV7-9 and TRBJ2-7, with 10 bases that match TRBD2. Germline V gene sequence: CDR1 SEHNR, CDR2 FQNEAQ (reference sequence). The CDR3 has 15 amino acids. The trim removed 1 base at V and 5 bases at J, leaving 5 bases unmatched. CDR3 nucleotide sequence: TGTGCCAGCAGCTTAGGGACTAGCGGATCCCACGAGCAGTACTTC. Residues: CASSLGTSGSHEQYF.

The chain carries TRBV29-1 and TRBJ2-2; maybe TRBD2 (5 bases). Trimming cost V 2 bases and J 2 bases, with 12 bases left between them. This CDR3 has 15 residues. Germline V gene sequence: CDR1 SQVTM, CDR2 ANQGSEA. The CDR3 loop is CSVETGSVNTGELFF. The CDR3 DNA reads TGCAGCGTTGAAACGGGGAGCGTCAACACCGGGGAGCTGTTTTTT.

The gene calls are TRBV4-1 and TRBJ2-2; D perhaps matches TRBD1 (5 bases). The germline gives CDR1 MGHRA, CDR2 YSYEKL. The CDR3 totals 13 residues. Trimming cost V 3 bases and J 8 bases, with 10 bases left between them. CDR3 DNA sequence: TGCGCCAGCAGCCATCCCCAGGGAGGGGAGCTGTTTTTT. It translates to CASSHPQGGELFF.

This clone was observed a few times. The chain links TRBV27 to TRBJ1-1; D is possibly TRBD1 (5 bases). Trimming shortened V by 9 bases and J by 1 base, and 15 bases separated the two germline ends. CDR1 is MNHEY, CDR2 SMNVEV, per germline (reference sequence). This CDR3 is 14 amino acids long. CDR3 bases: TGTGCCAGTGGTAGGGGATATGCGAACACTGAAGCTTTCTTT. Translation gives CASGRGYANTEAFF.

This clone occurred a few times. The genes are TRBV18 and TRBJ1-3; 7 positions agree with TRBD1. The CDR3 extends over 15 amino acids. V was pared by 3 bases and J by 4 bases, with 6 bases of the junction left unmatched. From germline, CDR1 is KGHSH and CDR2 LQKENI. CDR3 sequence: CASSPRGQWGNTIYF. The CDR3 region has the DNA TGTGCCAGCTCACCGCGGGGACAGTGGGGAAACACCATATATTTT.

Here the CDR3 reads CASSLEKPGLGDTDTQYF. CDR3 DNA sequence: TGTGCCAGCAGCTTAGAGAAGCCGGGACTAGGAGACACAGATACGCAGTATTTT. The chain combines TRBV11-3 with TRBJ2-3, with 8 nucleotides matching TRBD2. The CDR3 consists of 18 residues. Germline loops: CDR1 SGHNT, CDR2 YENEEA. The ends lost 0 bases at V and 2 bases at J; junction bases unmatched: 10.

This chain links TRBV28 with TRBJ2-2; 8 bases match TRBD2. The V and J ends lost 2 bases and 7 bases, in that order; junction bases with no gene match: 15. The CDR3 runs 18 residues. Looked up from germline, CDR1 is MDHEN and CDR2 is SYDVKM. The CDR3 nucleotides read TGTGCCAGCAGTTTAATCGTCGGAGGGCGGGAGGTGAGCGGGGAGCTGTTTTTT. It codes for CASSLIVGGREVSGELFF.

The chain links TRBV5-1 to TRBJ2-1, with 12 bases identical to TRBD2. The CDR3 covers 18 residues. Germline V gene data show CDR1 as SGHRS and CDR2 as YFSETQ. V was clipped by 0 bases and J by 4 bases; unmatched bases: 8. The CDR3 nucleotides read TGCGCCAGCAGCTTGGGTCTAGCGGGAGGGCCGGGATACAATGAGCAGTTCTTC. Its protein product is CASSLGLAGGPGYNEQFF. Combining the CDR3 with reference TRBV5-1 and TRBJ2-1 gives the whole variable domain KAGVTQTPRYLIKTRGQQVTLSCSPISGHRSVSWYQQTPGQGLQFLFEYFSETQRNKGNFPGRFSGRQFSNSRSEMNVSTLELGDSALYLCASSLGLAGGPGYNEQFFGPGTRLTVL.

The genes are TRBV7-6 and TRBJ2-3, with 8 nucleotides matching TRBD2. This CDR3 has 20 amino acids. Germline V gene sequence: CDR1 SGHVS, CDR2 FNYEAQ. The V segment lost 5 bases and the J segment 2 bases; nucleotides outside the gene matches: 21. CDR3 sequence (DNA): TGTGCCAGCAGCCCGCAGCTAGAGCGGGAGCTTGCCGGAAACACAGATACGCAGTATTTT. Amino acids: CASSPQLERELAGNTDTQYF.

V usage is TRBV29-1 and J usage is TRBJ2-7; 7 bases map to TRBD2. CDR3 length: 14 amino acids. The germline V gene encodes CDR1 SQVTM and CDR2 ANQGSEA. The trim removed 6 bases at V and 2 bases at J, leaving 10 bases unmatched. DNA for the CDR3: TGCAGCGTCACCTTGGGAGGGAAAGCCTACGAGCAGTACTTC. It translates to CSVTLGGKAYEQYF.

The chain carries TRBV6-1 and TRBJ2-2, with 7 bases aligning to TRBD2. The germline V gene has CDR1 MNHNS and CDR2 SASEGT. The CDR3 spans 14 residues. V lost 7 bases, J lost 3 bases, and 5 bases stayed unmatched. This CDR3 is CASNGREYTGELFF. CDR3 sequence (DNA): TGTGCCAGCAATGGGCGGGAGTACACCGGGGAGCTGTTTTTT.

The V call is TRBV7-2, the J call TRBJ1-1; 8 bases map to TRBD1. V lost 2 bases to trimming and J lost 5 bases; unmatched junction nucleotides: 16. Germline CDR1 and CDR2: SGHTA and FQGNSA. This CDR3 has 18 amino acids. The CDR3 protein is CASSLYRQGALGGTEAFF. In DNA, the CDR3 is TGTGCCAGCAGCTTATATCGTCAGGGGGCGCTTGGTGGGACTGAAGCTTTCTTT.

This clone has a handful of counts. The J gene is TRBJ1-2, the V gene TRBV19; 8 nucleotides line up with TRBD1. The CDR3 runs to 13 residues. The V gene's germline CDR1 is LNHDA and CDR2 SQIVND (reference sequence). With 5 bases clipped from V and 7 bases from J, the junction kept 6 bases outside the gene matches. The CDR3 DNA sequence: TGTGCCAGTAGTCCTCGACAGGGGTCTGGCTACACCTTC. Translated: CASSPRQGSGYTF.

Only one count was recorded for this clone. The chain links TRBV19 to TRBJ1-1; 8 bases match TRBD1. The CDR3 has 14 residues. V dropped 3 bases and J dropped 7; count of bases not matched to a gene: 7. Per germline, CDR1 LNHDA and CDR2 SQIVND (reference sequence). CDR3 DNA sequence: TGTGCCAGTAGTATTTCCAGGACAGGGCTTGAAGCTTTCTTT. This encodes CASSISRTGLEAFF.

The chain couples TRBV28 to TRBJ2-5; D is unclear. Germline CDR1 is MDHEN and CDR2 is SYDVKM. This CDR3 spans 15 amino acids. The germline V and J ends were trimmed by 5 bases and 6 bases, with 19 bases remaining between them. CDR3 region: CASSHIGEALQTQYF. The DNA of the CDR3 is TGTGCCAGCAGTCACATCGGAGAGGCATTACAGACCCAGTACTTC.

This chain joins TRBV7-6 and TRBJ2-2; the match to TRBD1 covers 7 bases. Germline assignment: CDR1 SGHVS and CDR2 FNYEAQ. The CDR3 covers 15 residues. Trimming removed 2 bases from V and 6 bases from J; junction bases left unmatched: 6. CDR3 nucleotides: TGTGCCAGCAGCTTAAGACAGGGTCGAGCCGGGGAGCTGTTTTTT. This gives the protein CASSLRQGRAGELFF.

This chain uses TRBV7-8 with TRBJ1-1; no reliable D call. The V end was cut by 8 bases, the J end by 5 bases, with 18 bases between. The germline V gene has CDR1 SGHVS and CDR2 FQNEAQ. The CDR3 has 14 amino acids. CDR3 protein: CASHAGRVGTEAFF. The DNA of the CDR3 is TGTGCCAGCCACGCCGGGCGGGTTGGAACTGAAGCTTTCTTT.

The chain uses TRBV11-2 and TRBJ2-7; TRBD2 aligns across 9 bases. Germline CDR1 SGHAT, CDR2 FQNNGV. Trimming cost V 2 bases and J 3 bases; bases outside gene matches: 5. The CDR3 contains 15 residues. CDR3 residues: CASSLSTTSGYEQYF. CDR3 nucleotide sequence: TGTGCCAGCAGCTTAAGTACGACTAGCGGCTACGAGCAGTACTTC.

In this sample, this clone turned up a few times. The rearrangement uses TRBV11-3 and TRBJ2-5; D is uncertain. There are 13 residues in the CDR3. V was trimmed by 1 base and J by 3 bases, leaving 6 bases between them. Germline V gives CDR1 SGHNT, CDR2 YENEEA. The CDR3 reads CASSLGQEETQYF. CDR3 in DNA: TGTGCCAGCAGCTTAGGGCAGGAAGAGACCCAGTACTTC.

This chain links TRBV7-2 with TRBJ2-1; D call uncertain. The germline V gene has CDR1 SGHTA and CDR2 FQGNSA. Trimming took off 2 bases at V and 5 bases at J, with 7 bases between the two ends. The CDR3 totals 13 residues. The CDR3 here is CASSLQVDNEQFF. The CDR3 nucleotides are TGTGCCAGCAGCTTACAGGTGGACAATGAGCAGTTCTTC.

This chain connects TRBV11-1 to TRBJ2-1; no clear D. Trimming shortened V by 3 bases and J by 1 base, and 10 bases separated the two germline ends. This CDR3 contains 15 residues. Germline-derived CDR1 and CDR2 are SGHAT and FQDESV (reference sequence). CDR3 nucleotide sequence: TGTGCCAGCAGCTTGACTTTGAGGTCCTACAATGAGCAGTTCTTC. Its translation: CASSLTLRSYNEQFF. Full variable domain (outside the CDR3, taken from reference TRBV11-1 and TRBJ2-1): EAEVAQSPRYKITEKSQAVAFWCDPISGHATLYWYRQILGQGPELLVQFQDESVVDDSQLPKDRFSAERLKGVDSTLKIQPAELGDSAMYLCASSLTLRSYNEQFFGPGTRLTVL.

This chain links TRBV4-1 with TRBJ2-5; 10 positions agree with TRBD2. The trim removed 2 bases at V and 5 bases at J, leaving 8 bases unmatched. This CDR3 has 16 amino acids. Per the germline V gene, CDR1 is MGHRA and CDR2 is YSYEKL. The CDR3 coding sequence is TGCGCCAGCAGCCAATTAGCGGGAGGAGTTAGGGAGACCCAGTACTTC. Protein sequence: CASSQLAGGVRETQYF.

A few counts support this clone. This chain connects TRBV5-1 to TRBJ2-7; D is perhaps TRBD1 (6 bases). Germline assignment: CDR1 SGHRS and CDR2 YFSETQ. The CDR3 spans 13 residues. V lost 5 bases and J 6 bases, leaving 15 bases between the germline ends. In DNA form, the CDR3 reads TGCGCCAGCAGTCCCACAGGGAATGGCGAGCAGTACTTC. Its translation is CASSPTGNGEQYF.

This chain links TRBV2 with TRBJ2-1; TRBD2 matches 16 bases. CDR1 and CDR2 (germline): SNHLY, FYNNEI. The CDR3 contains 17 residues. J lost 5 bases, V lost 8 bases, and 9 bases had no gene match. The CDR3 reads CASGGLAGGPVDNEQFF. The CDR3 DNA reads as TGTGCCAGCGGGGGACTAGCGGGAGGGCCAGTAGACAATGAGCAGTTCTTC.

This clone was detected a few times. The chain links TRBV7-6 to TRBJ2-1; 10 bases match TRBD2. Germline trimming cut 3 bases from V and 2 bases from J; bases unmatched to any gene: 1. Germline V lookup: CDR1 SGHVS, CDR2 FNYEAQ. CDR3 length: 15 amino acids. The CDR3 nucleotides are TGTGCCAGCAGCTTGGGGACTAGCGCCTACAATGAGCAGTTCTTC. This gives the protein CASSLGTSAYNEQFF.